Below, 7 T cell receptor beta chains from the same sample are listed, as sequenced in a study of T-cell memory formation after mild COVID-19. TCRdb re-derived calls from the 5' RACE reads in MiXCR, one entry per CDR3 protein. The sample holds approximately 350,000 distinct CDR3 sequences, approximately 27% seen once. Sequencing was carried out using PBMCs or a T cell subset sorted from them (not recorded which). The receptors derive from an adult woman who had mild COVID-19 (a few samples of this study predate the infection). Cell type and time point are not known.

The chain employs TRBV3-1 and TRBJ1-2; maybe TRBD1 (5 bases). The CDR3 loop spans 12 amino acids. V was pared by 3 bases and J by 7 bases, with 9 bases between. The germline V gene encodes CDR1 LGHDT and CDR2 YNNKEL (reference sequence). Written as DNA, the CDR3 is TGTGCCAGCAGCCAGGGGCCCGGTGGCTACACCTTC. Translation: CASSQGPGGYTF.

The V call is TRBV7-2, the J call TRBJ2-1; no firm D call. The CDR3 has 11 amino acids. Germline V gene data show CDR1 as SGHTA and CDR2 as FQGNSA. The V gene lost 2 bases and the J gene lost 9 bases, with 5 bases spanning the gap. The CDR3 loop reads CASSLRSEQFF. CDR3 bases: TGTGCCAGCAGCTTAAGATCTGAGCAGTTCTTC.

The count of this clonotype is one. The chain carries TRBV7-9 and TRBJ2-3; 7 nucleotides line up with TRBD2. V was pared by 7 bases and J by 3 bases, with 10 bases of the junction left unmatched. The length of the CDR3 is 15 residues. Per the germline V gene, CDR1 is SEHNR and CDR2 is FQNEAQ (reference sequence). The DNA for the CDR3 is TGTGCCAGCACCCCGGGGAGGGCCGTGACAGATACGCAGTATTTT. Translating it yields CASTPGRAVTDTQYF.

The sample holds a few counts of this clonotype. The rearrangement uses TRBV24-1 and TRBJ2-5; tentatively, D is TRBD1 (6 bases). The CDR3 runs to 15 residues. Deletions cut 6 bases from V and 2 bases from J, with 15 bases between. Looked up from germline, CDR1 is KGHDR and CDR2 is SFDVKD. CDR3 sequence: CATSPPPGQQETQYF. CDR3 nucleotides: TGTGCCACCAGTCCACCCCCCGGACAGCAAGAGACCCAGTACTTC.

The CDR3 loop is CASSVAGDPEYEQYF. The CDR3 nucleotides read TGTGCCAGCAGCGTAGCCGGGGATCCGGAGTACGAGCAGTACTTC. V and J are TRBV9 and TRBJ2-7; weak D call: TRBD2 (5 bases). CDR1 and CDR2 from the germline V gene are SGDLS and YYNGEE. Trimming left V 0 bases short and J 4 bases short, with 14 bases between. The CDR3 loop spans 15 amino acids.

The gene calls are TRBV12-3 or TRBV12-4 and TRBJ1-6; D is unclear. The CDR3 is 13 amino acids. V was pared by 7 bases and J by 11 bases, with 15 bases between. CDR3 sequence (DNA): TGTGCCAGCACCTCCGGGTTACGGGCACCCCTCCACTTT. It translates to CASTSGLRAPLHF.

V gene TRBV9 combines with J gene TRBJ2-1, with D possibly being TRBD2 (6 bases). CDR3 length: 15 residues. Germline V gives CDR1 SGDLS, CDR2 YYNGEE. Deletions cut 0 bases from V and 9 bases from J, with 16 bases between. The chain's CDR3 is CASSVDAGTGSEQFF. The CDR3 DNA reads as TGTGCCAGCAGCGTAGATGCGGGGACGGGGTCTGAGCAGTTCTTC. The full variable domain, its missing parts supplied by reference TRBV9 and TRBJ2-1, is DSGVTQTPKHLITATGQRVTLRCSPRSGDLSVYWYQQSLDQGLQFLIQYYNGEERAKGNILERFSAQQFPDLHSELNLSSLELGDSALYFCASSVDAGTGSEQFFGPGTRLTVL.